Following are 30 T cell receptor beta chains from one sample sequenced in a study of blood T cell repertoires in COVID-19. Sequencing was performed with immunoSEQ multiplex PCR; in TCRdb, only in-frame clones are kept and a portion is missing. This table has some 80,000 clones, 88% appearing once. Sequencing input: peripheral blood. The receptors were sampled from a human donor in a cohort sampled during active COVID-19.

Notes on this clone: Other DNA sequences within the sample encode an identical CDR3. The chain recombines TRBV7-2 with TRBJ2-5, with D possibly matching TRBD2 (5 bases). The ends were cut back, 0 bases at V and 4 bases at J, with 9 bases in the middle. The germline V gene has CDR1 SGHTA and CDR2 FQGNSA. The CDR3 runs to 14 residues. The CDR3 DNA follows: TGTGCCAGCAGCTTAGCGGGAGCGTTAGAGACCCAGTACTTC. Residues: CASSLAGALETQYF.

The chain carries TRBV19 and TRBJ1-6; possible D gene TRBD1, 5 bases. The V end was cut by 3 bases, the J end by 10 bases, with 13 bases between. Germline CDR1 reads LNHDA; CDR2 reads SQIVND (reference sequence). The CDR3 has 14 amino acids. The CDR3: CASSMRQGWSPLHF. The CDR3 DNA follows: TGTGCCAGTAGTATGAGGCAGGGATGGTCACCCCTCCACTTT.

Only one count was recorded for this clone. The chain uses TRBV9 and TRBJ1-2, with D perhaps TRBD1 (5 bases). CDR1 is SGDLS, CDR2 YYNGEE, per germline. The CDR3 runs to 16 residues. V dropped 4 bases and J dropped 4 bases, with 20 bases sitting between them. CDR3 residues: CASSYNRRGDRYGYTF. The CDR3 coding sequence is TGTGCCAGCAGCTATAACCGGCGGGGGGATCGCTATGGCTACACCTTC.

CDR3 sequence reads: CATSADPGLAGDYEQYF. CDR3 nucleotide sequence: TGTGCCACCAGTGCTGATCCGGGACTAGCGGGAGACTACGAGCAGTACTTC. The V and J genes are TRBV24-1 and TRBJ2-7, with 14 bases lining up with TRBD2. The V and J ends lost 5 bases and 3 bases, in that order; junction bases with no gene match: 8. Per germline, CDR1 KGHDR and CDR2 SFDVKD. The CDR3 is 17 residues long.

The rearrangement links TRBV24-1 to TRBJ2-3; perhaps TRBD1 as D (5 bases). From germline, CDR1 is KGHDR and CDR2 SFDVKD. There are 14 residues in the CDR3. Trimming cost V 5 bases and J 4 bases, with 12 bases left between them. CDR3 residues: CATSVGQGADTQYF. Here the CDR3 DNA reads TGTGCCACCAGTGTCGGACAAGGGGCAGATACGCAGTATTTT.

CDR3 protein: CASSSGNHGYTF. As DNA, the CDR3 is TGTGCCAGCAGTTCCGGGAACCATGGCTACACCTTC. The chain joins TRBV28 to TRBJ1-2; no reliable D call. V was trimmed by 4 bases and J by 6 bases, leaving 9 bases between them. Germline V CDR1 and CDR2: MDHEN, SYDVKM. The CDR3 spans 12 residues.

This clone occurred once. This chain links TRBV7-9 with TRBJ2-7; D gene unclear. V gave up 3 bases and J gave up 9 bases, with 12 bases separating them. The CDR3 is 12 amino acids. In germline, CDR1 is SEHNR, CDR2 FQNEAQ (reference sequence). CDR3 sequence reads: CASSLGPVGQYF. The DNA of the CDR3 is TGTGCCAGCAGCTTGGGCCCGGTCGGGCAGTACTTC.

This CDR3 is CASSLLEGASGELFF. The CDR3 coding sequence is TGCGCCAGCAGCTTATTGGAGGGGGCTTCGGGGGAGCTGTTTTTT. The chain is built from TRBV5-1 and TRBJ2-2, with TRBD1 as a possible D gene (7 bases). V dropped 2 bases and J dropped 8 bases, with 16 bases sitting between them. This CDR3 has 15 residues. Germline loops: CDR1 SGHRS, CDR2 YFSETQ.

The CDR3 region has the DNA TGTGCCAGCAGCGGACAGGGCTACGAGCAGTACTTC. Its translation is CASSGQGYEQYF. The chain couples TRBV5-4 to TRBJ2-7, with TRBD1 identical over 8 bases. Per the germline V gene, CDR1 is SGHNT and CDR2 is YYREEE (reference sequence). After removal of 4 bases from V and 3 bases from J, the junction contained 0 bases not matched to a gene. The CDR3 runs to 12 residues.

This chain uses TRBV5-4 with TRBJ1-1, with 8 bases aligning to TRBD1. Per germline, CDR1 SGHNT and CDR2 YYREEE (reference sequence). CDR3 length: 14 amino acids. Germline trimming cut 4 bases from V and 4 bases from J; bases unmatched to any gene: 6. CDR3 in amino acids: CASSARQGRTEAFF. CDR3 coding DNA: TGTGCCAGCAGCGCCAGACAGGGGCGCACTGAAGCTTTCTTT.

V and J are TRBV24-1 and TRBJ1-4, with D unclear. The germline V and J ends were trimmed by 0 bases and 0 bases, with 10 bases remaining between them. CDR3 length: 17 residues. CDR1 and CDR2 (germline): KGHDR, SFDVKD. The CDR3 sequence: CATSDLHAGATNEKLFF. In nucleotides, the CDR3 is TGTGCCACCAGTGATTTGCATGCGGGTGCAACTAATGAAAAACTGTTTTTT.

The CDR3 protein is CASSIGVTSGGLRVEQYF. CDR3 nucleotide sequence: TGCGCCAGCAGCATTGGCGTAACTAGCGGGGGGCTTCGTGTAGAGCAGTACTTC. This rearrangement joins TRBV5-1 to TRBJ2-7; 12 positions match TRBD2. CDR1 is SGHRS, CDR2 YFSETQ, per germline. The CDR3 consists of 18 residues. The junction had 18 bases not matched to a gene; V was cut back by 4 bases and J by 7 bases. Together with reference TRBV5-1 and TRBJ2-7, the CDR3 gives the full variable domain: KAGVTQTPRYLIKTRGQQVTLSCSPISGHRSVSWYQQTPGQGLQFLFEYFSETQRNKGNFPGRFSGRQFSNSRSEMNVSTLELGDSALYLCASSIGVTSGGLRVEQYFGPGTRLTVT.

The CDR3 region is CASSVGAGGTDTQYF. The CDR3 region has the DNA TGTGCCAGCAGCGTAGGGGCAGGGGGCACAGATACGCAGTATTTT. V and J are TRBV9 and TRBJ2-3, with a weak D call TRBD1 (6 bases). The CDR3 runs 15 residues. The V and J ends lost 0 bases and 1 base respectively, with 9 bases between them. Germline values: CDR1 SGDLS, CDR2 YYNGEE.

The chain carries TRBV5-4 and TRBJ1-6, with 9 bases lining up with TRBD1. The CDR3 consists of 15 residues. CDR1 is SGHNT and CDR2 is YYREEE in the germline V gene (reference sequence). Trimming cost V 2 bases and J 7 bases; bases outside gene matches: 4. CDR3 amino acids: CASSLQGARNSPLHF. The CDR3 coding sequence is TGTGCCAGCAGCTTACAGGGGGCGCGAAATTCACCCCTCCACTTT.

J is TRBJ2-7 and V is TRBV24-1; D gene ambiguous. The V gene's germline CDR1 is KGHDR and CDR2 SFDVKD. This CDR3 is built from 13 residues. V lost 6 bases and J lost 2, with 10 bases in between. The CDR3 sequence: CATSNAMAYEQYF. CDR3 DNA: TGTGCCACCAGTAACGCGATGGCCTACGAGCAGTACTTC.

The rearrangement uses TRBV11-3 and TRBJ2-6; tentative D call: TRBD2 (5 bases). Trimming left V 5 bases short and J 0 bases short, with 8 bases between. The CDR3 consists of 15 residues. Germline CDR1 reads SGHNT; CDR2 reads YENEEA. The CDR3 nucleotides are TGTGCCAGCAGCCTAAGCGGCTCTGGGGCCAACGTCCTGACTTTC. As protein: CASSLSGSGANVLTF. Full variable domain (rest looked up from reference TRBV11-3 and TRBJ2-6): EAGVVQSPRYKIIEKKQPVAFWCNPISGHNTLYWYLQNLGQGPELLIRYENEEAVDDSQLPKDRFSAERLKGVDSTLKIQPAELGDSAVYLCASSLSGSGANVLTFGAGSRLTVL.

This chain uses TRBV19 with TRBJ2-1; D may be TRBD2 (7 bases). Per the germline V gene, CDR1 is LNHDA and CDR2 is SQIVND (reference sequence). The CDR3 totals 14 residues. Deletions cut 6 bases from V and 2 bases from J, with 11 bases between. This CDR3 reads CASRGGPAYNEQFF. Written as DNA, the CDR3 is TGTGCCAGTAGGGGGGGGCCCGCCTACAATGAGCAGTTCTTC.

The chain uses TRBV5-1 and TRBJ2-3; D is possibly TRBD2 (6 bases). The CDR3 consists of 14 residues. Looked up from germline, CDR1 is SGHRS and CDR2 is YFSETQ. V gave up 5 bases and J gave up 1 base, with 11 bases separating them. The CDR3 nucleotides are TGCGCCAGCAGAGGGGACTGGGGCACAGATACGCAGTATTTT. Translated: CASRGDWGTDTQYF.

The rearrangement uses TRBV6-5 and TRBJ2-1, with TRBD2 matching over 13 bases. After removal of 7 bases from V and 9 bases from J, the junction contained 3 bases not matched to a gene. The germline V gene has CDR1 MNHEY and CDR2 SVGAGI. CDR3 size: 13 residues. The CDR3 here is CASKTSGGSEQFF. The DNA of the CDR3 is TGTGCCAGCAAGACTAGCGGGGGGAGTGAGCAGTTCTTC.

This clone was found once. The chain has TRBV5-1 and TRBJ1-4, with 9 bases that match TRBD1. The germline CDR1 and CDR2 sequences are SGHRS and YFSETQ. Trimming at V came to 0 bases and at J to 6 bases, leaving 12 bases not matched to a gene. The CDR3 consists of 18 residues. CDR3 nucleotides: TGCGCCAGCAGCTTGGCCGGGACAGGGCGACCTGAGTATGAAAAACTGTTTTTT. The encoded protein is CASSLAGTGRPEYEKLFF.

This chain connects TRBV28 to TRBJ2-1; 14 bases line up with TRBD2. The CDR3 has 14 amino acids. Looked up from germline, CDR1 is MDHEN and CDR2 is SYDVKM. Germline trimming cut 3 bases from V and 10 bases from J; bases unmatched to any gene: 2. As DNA, the CDR3 is TGTGCCAGCAGTTTGACTAGCGGGGGGGTGGAGCAGTTCTTC. Its translation is CASSLTSGGVEQFF.

In DNA form, the CDR3 reads TGCAGTGGGACCCCTGGGAGCATTCAGTACTTC. This codes for CSGTPGSIQYF. The V and J genes are TRBV20-1 and TRBJ2-4; D possibly corresponds to TRBD2 (5 bases). This CDR3 is built from 11 residues. Trimming stripped 7 bases from V and 9 bases from J, with 13 bases between. Germline CDR1 and CDR2: DFQATT and SNEGSKA (reference sequence).

The chain has TRBV6-4 and TRBJ2-1, with 12 bases identical to TRBD1. V trimming: 4 bases; J trimming: 2 bases; junction bases outside the gene matches: 3. The CDR3 is 16 amino acids. CDR1 MRHNA and CDR2 SNTAGT come from the germline V gene. The CDR3 bases are TGTGCCAGCAGTGGGGGGACAGGGGGCGCCTACAATGAGCAGTTCTTC. It yields the protein CASSGGTGGAYNEQFF.

The gene calls are TRBV29-1 and TRBJ1-1; 10 bases fit TRBD1. The CDR3 totals 12 residues. The germline CDR1 and CDR2 sequences are SQVTM and ANQGSEA. Losses at the gene ends were 4 bases for V and 4 bases for J; bases not matched to a gene: 0. In DNA, the CDR3 is TGCAGCGTTGGGACAGGGGGCACTGAAGCTTTCTTT. This sequence encodes CSVGTGGTEAFF. The full variable domain, rest sourced from reference TRBV29-1 and TRBJ1-1, is SAVISQKPSRDICQRGTSLTIQCQVDSQVTMMFWYRQQPGQSLTLIATANQGSEATYESGFVIDKFPISRPNLTFSTLTVSNMSPEDSSIYLCSVGTGGTEAFFGQGTRLTVV.

This clone was recorded only once. The chain carries TRBV7-2 and TRBJ2-5, with 7 bases aligning to TRBD2. The germline CDR1 and CDR2 sequences are SGHTA and FQGNSA. The CDR3 has 18 amino acids. V gave up 1 base and J gave up 0 bases; unmatched junction bases: 11. The CDR3 nucleotides read TGTGCCAGCAGCTTAGTTGGGGGGAGCGGGACGTACCAAGAGACCCAGTACTTC. Translating it yields CASSLVGGSGTYQETQYF.

This chain connects TRBV30 to TRBJ2-1, with 8 bases that match TRBD1. Germline values: CDR1 GTSNPN, CDR2 SVGIG (reference sequence). After removal of 4 bases from V and 2 bases from J, the junction contained 10 bases not matched to a gene. This CDR3 comprises 16 residues. CDR3 sequence reads: CAWTARTGYPYNEQFF. CDR3 in DNA: TGTGCCTGGACCGCACGGACAGGGTACCCCTACAATGAGCAGTTCTTC.

The chain couples TRBV7-9 to TRBJ2-7; 7 bases map to TRBD2. V dropped 6 bases and J dropped 2; count of bases not matched to a gene: 13. Germline CDR1 and CDR2: SEHNR and FQNEAQ (reference sequence). The CDR3 consists of 16 residues. The CDR3 DNA reads as TGTGCCAGCAGTCCTTATCGGGAGGACCTAGCCTACGAGCAGTACTTC. The encoded protein is CASSPYREDLAYEQYF.

The chain combines TRBV7-8 with TRBJ2-1; TRBD2 matches at 10 bases. The CDR3 contains 16 residues. Germline CDR1 is SGHVS and CDR2 is FQNEAQ. Trimming removed 7 bases from V and 8 bases from J; junction bases left unmatched: 14. In DNA form, the CDR3 reads TGTGCCAGCACCAGTACTAGGGCTAGCGGGAGTCATGAGCAGTTCTTC. It codes for CASTSTRASGSHEQFF.

This clone was detected once. This chain joins TRBV2 and TRBJ2-2; D is uncertain. Trimming took off 6 bases at V and 6 bases at J, with 14 bases between the two ends. Per the germline V gene, CDR1 is SNHLY and CDR2 is FYNNEI. CDR3 length equals 14 residues. In nucleotides, the CDR3 is TGTGCCAGCAGCAGACGATGGGCCCCCGGGGAGCTGTTTTTT. Translating gives CASSRRWAPGELFF.

This CDR3 reads CATSSMNTGELFF. The CDR3 DNA reads TGTGCCACCAGCTCTATGAACACCGGGGAGCTGTTTTTT. The genes are TRBV15 and TRBJ2-2; D unclear. V lost 5 bases and J lost 1, with 5 bases in between. This CDR3 is 13 amino acids long. Germline V CDR1 and CDR2: LNHNV, YYDKDF (reference sequence).